The 24 T cell receptor beta chains given below trace back to one sample, sequenced in a study of PD-1 blockade in mismatch repair-deficient tumors. Profiling relied on immunoSEQ multiplex PCR, and the TCRdb table lists in-frame clones only, not all of them. The table shows 100,000 or so clones, with approximately 80% occurring only once. Source: peripheral blood, taken roughly eight months after starting pembrolizumab. All receptors derive from an adult with mismatch repair-deficient cancer.

This rearrangement joins TRBV6-5 to TRBJ1-1; no firm D call. The CDR3 runs to 12 residues. Germline lookup yields CDR1 MNHEY and CDR2 SVGAGI. V was trimmed by 7 bases and J by 1 base, leaving 7 bases between them. For the CDR3, the DNA is TGTGCCAGCAAGGAACGGAACACTGAAGCTTTCTTT. Its translation is CASKERNTEAFF.

Remarks on this clone: The sample holds other DNA sequences that translate to the same CDR3. This rearrangement joins TRBV19 to TRBJ1-1; TRBD1 matches at 9 bases. The CDR3 is 14 residues long. V was pared by 6 bases and J by 1 base, with 3 bases of the junction left unmatched. Germline CDR1 and CDR2: LNHDA and SQIVND (reference sequence). CDR3 sequence: CASRGQGTNTEAFF. CDR3 in DNA: TGTGCCAGTAGGGGACAGGGTACGAACACTGAAGCTTTCTTT.

V gene TRBV9 combines with J gene TRBJ2-5, with D uncertain. V lost 1 base, J lost 4 bases, and 8 bases lay in between. Germline CDR1 is SGDLS and CDR2 is YYNGEE. CDR3 length: 13 residues. CDR3 protein: CASSVSMIETQYF. DNA for the CDR3: TGTGCCAGCAGCGTAAGCATGATAGAGACCCAGTACTTC.

The chain employs TRBV7-2 and TRBJ2-3, with D tentatively TRBD2 (5 bases). Trimming shortened V by 1 base and J by 2 bases, and 19 bases separated the two germline ends. This CDR3 is 18 amino acids long. The V gene's germline CDR1 is SGHTA and CDR2 FQGNSA. The chain's CDR3 is CASSLVFPPEEDTDTQYF. CDR3 DNA: TGTGCCAGCAGCTTAGTTTTCCCCCCGGAGGAGGACACAGATACGCAGTATTTT.

The chain links TRBV10-3 to TRBJ2-1; D unresolved. Looked up from germline, CDR1 is ENHRY and CDR2 is SYGVKD. The CDR3 runs to 15 residues. The germline V and J ends were trimmed by 5 bases and 0 bases, with 11 bases remaining between them. The CDR3 is CAISQLQSSYNEQFF. The DNA for the CDR3 is TGTGCCATCAGTCAACTGCAGAGCTCCTACAATGAGCAGTTCTTC.

Only one count was recorded for this clone. The chain couples TRBV7-2 to TRBJ1-5; D gene ambiguous. The V gene lost 1 base and the J gene lost 7 bases, with 8 bases spanning the gap. Per the germline V gene, CDR1 is SGHTA and CDR2 is FQGNSA. The length of the CDR3 is 13 residues. CDR3 nucleotides: TGTGCCAGCAGCTTAGAGGCGGGGCAGCCCCAGCATTTT. Translated: CASSLEAGQPQHF.

A few counts support this clone. The chain couples TRBV18 to TRBJ2-1, with 7 nucleotides matching TRBD2. The CDR3 contains 12 residues. V gave up 5 bases and J gave up 7 bases; unmatched junction bases: 2. CDR1 and CDR2 from the germline V gene are KGHSH and LQKENI. In DNA, the CDR3 is TGTGCCAGCTCAACCGGGGGGAATGAGCAGTTCTTC. This translates into CASSTGGNEQFF.

The rearrangement uses TRBV7-3 and TRBJ2-1, with 14 bases lining up with TRBD2. CDR3 size: 16 residues. Germline V lookup: CDR1 SGHTA, CDR2 FQGTGA. With 2 bases clipped from V and 8 bases from J, the junction kept 5 bases outside the gene matches. CDR3 protein: CASSLAGLAGVDEQFF. DNA for the CDR3: TGTGCCAGCAGCTTAGCGGGACTAGCGGGAGTGGATGAGCAGTTCTTC.

The V and J genes are TRBV11-1 and TRBJ2-3; D gene unclear. The CDR3 is made up of 17 amino acids. V lost 2 bases to trimming and J lost 2 bases, with 17 bases between them. Germline-derived CDR1 and CDR2 are SGHAT and FQDESV (reference sequence). The CDR3 region is CASSLNKGGLNTDTQYF. CDR3 coding DNA: TGTGCCAGCAGCTTAAATAAAGGCGGTTTAAACACAGATACGCAGTATTTT. Filled out from reference TRBV11-1 and TRBJ2-3, the complete variable domain reads EAEVAQSPRYKITEKSQAVAFWCDPISGHATLYWYRQILGQGPELLVQFQDESVVDDSQLPKDRFSAERLKGVDSTLKIQPAELGDSAMYLCASSLNKGGLNTDTQYFGPGTRLTVL.

This clone was observed many times. The genes are TRBV6-5 and TRBJ1-2; D call uncertain. The CDR3 covers 14 residues. CDR1 is MNHEY, CDR2 SVGAGI, per germline. The V gene lost 4 bases and the J gene lost 8 bases, with 17 bases spanning the gap. CDR3 coding DNA: TGTGCCAGCAGTTCCCCAACGGTGGCTTGGGGCTACACCTTC. This sequence encodes CASSSPTVAWGYTF.

Only a few counts were recorded for this clone. The chain carries TRBV5-1 and TRBJ2-2, with D possibly TRBD1 on 5 matching bases. The CDR3 sequence is 15 residues long. Germline CDR1 SGHRS, CDR2 YFSETQ. V lost 0 bases and J lost 8, with 14 bases in between. CDR3 amino acids: CASSLAAIGAGELFF. The CDR3 region has the DNA TGCGCCAGCAGCTTGGCCGCCATAGGGGCTGGGGAGCTGTTTTTT.

This clone appeared once. The CDR3 reads CASSITTGRGKETQYF. Here the CDR3 DNA reads TGTGCCAGCAGCATCACCACAGGGAGGGGAAAAGAGACCCAGTACTTC. The chain links TRBV7-9 to TRBJ2-5; D may be TRBD2 (7 bases). V was trimmed by 5 bases and J by 3 bases, leaving 19 bases between them. Germline CDR1 SEHNR, CDR2 FQNEAQ (reference sequence). The CDR3 covers 16 residues.

The V gene is TRBV5-1, the J gene TRBJ1-2; no clear D. The CDR3 totals 14 residues. Trimming shortened V by 0 bases and J by 7 bases, and 13 bases separated the two germline ends. In germline, CDR1 is SGHRS, CDR2 YFSETQ. In nucleotides, the CDR3 is TGCGCCAGCAGCTTGGAGACAAAAGGCGGTGGCTACACCTTC. It translates to CASSLETKGGGYTF.

The chain combines TRBV19 with TRBJ1-1; D uncertain. This CDR3 has 13 residues. Germline V CDR1 and CDR2: LNHDA, SQIVND (reference sequence). The V end was cut by 5 bases, the J end by 0 bases, with 7 bases between. For the CDR3, the DNA is TGTGCCAGTAGTCCCTCTGTGAACACTGAAGCTTTCTTT. Its translation is CASSPSVNTEAFF. Full variable domain (missing parts from reference TRBV19 and TRBJ1-1): DGGITQSPKYLFRKEGQNVTLSCEQNLNHDAMYWYRQDPGQGLRLIYYSQIVNDFQKGDIAEGYSVSREKKESFPLTVTSAQKNPTAFYLCASSPSVNTEAFFGQGTRLTVV.

In the case of this clone: The sample holds other DNA sequences that translate to the same CDR3. The J gene is TRBJ2-3, the V gene TRBV2; D uncertain. Germline CDR1 SNHLY, CDR2 FYNNEI. V was shortened by 6 bases and J by 3 bases, with 4 bases between the two germline ends. This CDR3 is built from 11 residues. Written as DNA, the CDR3 is TGTGCCAGCAGCGTTACAGATACGCAGTATTTT. It is translated as CASSVTDTQYF.

J is TRBJ1-1 and V is TRBV7-9; TRBD1 aligns across 9 bases. Germline V CDR1 and CDR2: SEHNR, FQNEAQ (reference sequence). J gave up 4 bases and V 6 bases, and 15 bases lay outside the gene matches. This CDR3 spans 17 amino acids. CDR3 nucleotide sequence: TGTGCCAGCAGTTATTGCACGGGACAGGGCGCTTGCACTGAAGCTTTCTTT. This codes for CASSYCTGQGACTEAFF.

The chain couples TRBV5-1 to TRBJ2-3, with TRBD1 identical over 9 bases. This CDR3 is built from 15 residues. With 4 bases clipped from V and 3 bases from J, the junction kept 6 bases outside the gene matches. Germline CDR1 is SGHRS and CDR2 is YFSETQ. The chain's CDR3 is CASSNGQGRTDTQYF. In nucleotides, the CDR3 is TGCGCCAGCAGCAACGGACAGGGGAGAACAGATACGCAGTATTTT.

V and J are TRBV7-6 and TRBJ2-7; TRBD1 matches 11 bases. V shed 5 bases, J shed 1 base, and the junction held 4 bases outside the gene matches. Germline values: CDR1 SGHVS, CDR2 FNYEAQ. The CDR3 is 15 amino acids. The CDR3 coding sequence is TGTGCCAGCAGCATTGGACAGGGGGCTTCCTACGAGCAGTACTTC. Translated, it gives CASSIGQGASYEQYF.

The rearrangement joins TRBV13 to TRBJ2-2, with D tentatively TRBD1 or TRBD2 (5 bases each). CDR1 is PRHDT and CDR2 is FYEKMQ in the germline V gene (reference sequence). V was shortened by 5 bases and J by 6 bases, with 16 bases between the two germline ends. The CDR3 runs to 15 residues. CDR3 sequence (DNA): TGTGCCAGCAGCCGACCTGGGGGTTCGGCCGGGGAGCTGTTTTTT. This gives the protein CASSRPGGSAGELFF.

The chain uses TRBV7-9 and TRBJ2-5; TRBD1 might be the D (6 bases). Germline CDR1 SEHNR, CDR2 FQNEAQ (reference sequence). The CDR3 spans 15 residues. With 2 bases removed from V and 6 bases from J, the gap between germline ends came to 16 bases. The CDR3 here is CASSLSERGSQTQYF. In nucleotides, the CDR3 is TGTGCCAGCAGCTTAAGTGAGAGGGGGAGTCAGACCCAGTACTTC.

The DNA for the CDR3 is TGTGCCAGCAGCCCGAGGGGTTTTTGGACGTCCTACAATGAGCAGTTCTTC. Protein sequence: CASSPRGFWTSYNEQFF. The chain carries TRBV7-9 and TRBJ2-1; tentatively, D is TRBD1 or TRBD2 (5 bases each). This CDR3 contains 17 residues. Germline V gene sequence: CDR1 SEHNR, CDR2 FQNEAQ (reference sequence). V shed 5 bases and J shed 1 base, with 18 bases lying between them.

The chain's CDR3 is CASSFQGNTGELFF. The CDR3 bases are TGTGCCAGCAGTTTCCAAGGGAACACCGGGGAGCTGTTTTTT. The V call is TRBV6-6, the J call TRBJ2-2; D is undetermined. V shed 4 bases and J shed 1 base, with 7 bases lying between them. Looked up from germline, CDR1 is MNHNY and CDR2 is SVGAGI (reference sequence). This CDR3 comprises 14 residues.

The V gene is TRBV2, the J gene TRBJ1-1; possibly TRBD1 for D (6 bases). The V gene's germline CDR1 is SNHLY and CDR2 FYNNEI. This CDR3 is 14 amino acids long. Trimming left V 4 bases short and J 2 bases short, with 11 bases between. In DNA, the CDR3 is TGTGCCAGCAGTGTGAAGGGGGTTAACACTGAAGCTTTCTTT. This translates into CASSVKGVNTEAFF. Full variable domain (missing parts from reference TRBV2 and TRBJ1-1): EPEVTQTPSHQVTQMGQEVILRCVPISNHLYFYWYRQILGQKVEFLVSFYNNEISEKSEIFDDQFSVERPDGSNFTLKIRSTKLEDSAMYFCASSVKGVNTEAFFGQGTRLTVV.

V is TRBV9 and J is TRBJ2-1, with D perhaps TRBD2 (5 bases). V was pared by 0 bases and J by 1 base, with 11 bases between. The CDR3 has 16 residues. The germline V gene encodes CDR1 SGDLS and CDR2 YYNGEE. The CDR3 protein is CASSVGGSRSYNEQFF. CDR3 DNA sequence: TGTGCCAGCAGCGTAGGTGGGAGTCGTTCCTACAATGAGCAGTTCTTC.